This T cell receptor (beta chain) is from a study of CD8 T cells in ankylosing spondylitis. Study-level results: Characteristic, it appeared, of ankylosing spondylitis blood was a TCR beta motif of several highly homologous variants. Disease-associated clonotypes exhibited CD8+ identity and were relatively infrequent in peripheral blood. Previous work reported some of these motif variants in the synovial fluid and blood of reactive arthritis. Clones tied to disease were said to be significantly enriched in matched ankylosing spondylitis synovial fluid.

Each TCR beta library was made by quantitative 5'-RACE that incorporated molecular barcodes. TCRdb reprocessed the 5' RACE reads via MiXCR and lists one record per CDR3 protein. The table shows about 840,000 distinct CDR3 sequences, with roughly 10% occurring only once. This clonotype has only a few counts. Its target is not known. CDR3 length: 14 residues. V gave up 2 bases and J gave up 7 bases, with 11 bases separating them. In germline, CDR1 is SGHAT, CDR2 FQNNGV. The sequencing input was blood, either unsorted or a sorted T cell fraction (not recorded which). This chain links TRBV11-2 with TRBJ2-2; D could derive from TRBD1 or TRBD2 (5 bases each). The sequence came from a male donor with ankylosing spondylitis. The CDR3 bases are TGTGCCAGCAGCTTAAGAGGGGCTGGCGGGGAGCTGTTTTTT. Residues: CASSLRGAGGELFF.